The 13 T cell receptor beta chains listed next were all sequenced from one sample in a study of blood T cell repertoires in COVID-19. Profiling relied on immunoSEQ multiplex PCR, and the TCRdb table lists in-frame clones only, not all of them. The table shows some 140,000 clones, with approximately 85% occurring only once. The specimen was peripheral blood. The receptor source for this set is a man in his sixties with COVID-19, enrolled during active disease.

In this sample, this clone turned up once. V usage is TRBV24-1 and J usage is TRBJ2-1; D ambiguous. Trimming pared 3 bases from V and 10 bases from J, leaving 9 bases between. The V gene's germline CDR1 is KGHDR and CDR2 SFDVKD. This CDR3 has 12 residues. CDR3: CATSDPLLEQFF. The DNA of the CDR3 is TGTGCCACCAGTGATCCCCTCCTAGAGCAGTTCTTC.

The chain carries TRBV10-3 and TRBJ2-7, with 9 bases fitting TRBD1. J was trimmed by 4 bases and V by 8 bases; bases with no gene match: 3. This CDR3 has 12 residues. Germline CDR1 ENHRY, CDR2 SYGVKD. The CDR3 here is CAIGQGIYEQYF. The DNA for the CDR3 is TGTGCCATCGGACAGGGGATTTACGAGCAGTACTTC.

The chain combines TRBV3-1 (or the pseudogene TRBV3-2) with TRBJ1-3; D ambiguous. Germline V CDR1 and CDR2: LGHDT, YNNKEL (reference sequence). V was pared by 1 base and J by 5 bases, with 9 bases between. CDR3 size: 14 residues. The CDR3 reads CASSQGELRNTIYF. For the CDR3, the DNA is TGTGCCAGCAGCCAAGGGGAGTTGAGAAACACCATATATTTT.

This chain uses TRBV12-5 with TRBJ1-3; D remains ambiguous. Per the germline V gene, CDR1 is LGHNT and CDR2 is FRNRAP. The CDR3 consists of 13 residues. Trimming took 9 bases from V and 4 from J, leaving 13 bases between them. Here the CDR3 DNA reads TGTGCTAGCCGAGGCCCCTCAGGAAACACCATATATTTT. Translated: CASRGPSGNTIYF.

This clone was detected once. The V gene is TRBV6-6, the J gene TRBJ2-1; 8 nucleotides line up with TRBD2. Germline CDR1 reads MNHNY; CDR2 reads SVGAGI (reference sequence). CDR3 length: 16 amino acids. V gave up 6 bases and J gave up 1 base; unmatched junction bases: 8. CDR3 DNA: TGTGCCAGCAGCTCCAGCGGGAGTGGATCCTACAATGAGCAGTTCTTC. This encodes CASSSSGSGSYNEQFF.

The V gene is TRBV27, the J gene TRBJ2-7, with D hard to call. CDR3 length: 14 amino acids. V was cut by 5 bases and J by 4 bases, with 15 bases left in between. Germline V gene sequence: CDR1 MNHEY, CDR2 SMNVEV (reference sequence). CDR3 sequence: CASSIRPLEYEQYF. For the CDR3, the DNA is TGTGCCAGCAGTATCCGACCGCTGGAGTACGAGCAGTACTTC.

The chain is built from TRBV27 and TRBJ2-1; 12 bases are shared with TRBD2. J was trimmed by 6 bases and V by 7 bases; bases with no gene match: 13. Per germline, CDR1 MNHEY and CDR2 SMNVEV (reference sequence). The CDR3 has 17 amino acids. This CDR3 reads CASKLRTSGIGVNEQFF. In DNA form, the CDR3 reads TGTGCCAGCAAGTTACGGACTAGCGGGATTGGGGTCAATGAGCAGTTCTTC.

The sample holds a few counts of this clone. J is TRBJ2-7 and V is TRBV27; 7 nucleotides match TRBD1. CDR1 is MNHEY and CDR2 is SMNVEV in the germline V gene (reference sequence). Germline trimming cut 2 bases from V and 5 bases from J; bases unmatched to any gene: 12. CDR3 size: 16 residues. The DNA of the CDR3 is TGTGCCAGCAGTTTAGAAGGAGACAGGGCGGGCCACGAGCAGTACTTC. It specifies CASSLEGDRAGHEQYF.

The rearrangement links TRBV2 to TRBJ2-2, with D perhaps matching TRBD2 (5 bases). V lost 6 bases to trimming and J lost 0 bases, with 8 bases between them. Germline V gene sequence: CDR1 SNHLY, CDR2 FYNNEI. The CDR3 has 14 residues. The DNA of the CDR3 is TGTGCCAGCAGGAGAGGGTCGAACACCGGGGAGCTGTTTTTT. Protein sequence: CASRRGSNTGELFF.

This sequence joins TRBV30 and TRBJ1-6; 7 nucleotides match TRBD1. Germline V gene lookup returns CDR1 GTSNPN and CDR2 SVGIG (reference sequence). Trimming at V came to 1 base and at J to 0 bases, leaving 3 bases not matched to a gene. The CDR3 runs to 16 residues. CDR3 in amino acids: CAWSGTGSSYNSPLHF. As DNA, the CDR3 is TGTGCCTGGAGTGGGACAGGTAGCTCCTATAATTCACCCCTCCACTTT.

The chain employs TRBV5-7 and TRBJ1-6; the match to TRBD1 covers 10 bases. TRBV5-7 is recorded as an ORF, its role being uncertain. The CDR3 consists of 16 residues. V lost 3 bases, J lost 9 bases, and 9 bases stayed unmatched. CDR3 nucleotides: TGTGCCAGCAGCTCGTACTCAGACAGGGGGCGTTCACCCCTCCACTTT. Translation: CASSSYSDRGRSPLHF.

V is TRBV4-1 and J is TRBJ2-1; D gene ambiguous. Germline V gene lookup returns CDR1 MGHRA and CDR2 YSYEKL. The CDR3 covers 16 residues. Trimming shortened V by 3 bases and J by 0 bases, and 12 bases separated the two germline ends. The DNA for the CDR3 is TGCGCCAGCAGCCACCCGTCACAGAGCTCCTACAATGAGCAGTTCTTC. Protein sequence: CASSHPSQSSYNEQFF.

The chain recombines TRBV5-1 with TRBJ1-1; D gene unclear. V lost 1 base and J 1 base, leaving 17 bases between the germline ends. The CDR3 is 17 residues long. Germline lookup yields CDR1 SGHRS and CDR2 YFSETQ. The CDR3 loop is CASSLMGSRIQNTEAFF. Written as DNA, the CDR3 is TGCGCCAGCAGCTTGATGGGTTCCAGGATACAGAACACTGAAGCTTTCTTT.